This T cell receptor (beta chain) emerged from a study of blood T cell repertoires in COVID-19. For the study at large: Samples came from the United States, Italy and Spain, spanning acute and convalescent COVID-19. PBMCs, B-cell-depleted T cells, or T cells provided the cDNA or gDNA that made up the material.

The repertoire was sequenced with immunoSEQ multiplex PCR; TCRdb's copy has only in-frame clones and lacks some. This sample has about 280,000 clones, with approximately 83% found just once. Germline V lookup: CDR1 KGHSH, CDR2 LQKENI. The CDR3 spans 14 residues. The J segment lost 5 bases and the V segment lost 3 bases, leaving 5 bases of the junction unmatched. The sequence was collected from a woman aged 50 to 60 who had recovered from COVID-19. Material: peripheral blood. The chain combines TRBV18 with TRBJ1-1; TRBD1 agrees at 8 bases. CDR3 nucleotides: TGTGCCAGCTCACCCCCGGACAGGGAGACTGAAGCTTTCTTT. It specifies CASSPPDRETEAFF.